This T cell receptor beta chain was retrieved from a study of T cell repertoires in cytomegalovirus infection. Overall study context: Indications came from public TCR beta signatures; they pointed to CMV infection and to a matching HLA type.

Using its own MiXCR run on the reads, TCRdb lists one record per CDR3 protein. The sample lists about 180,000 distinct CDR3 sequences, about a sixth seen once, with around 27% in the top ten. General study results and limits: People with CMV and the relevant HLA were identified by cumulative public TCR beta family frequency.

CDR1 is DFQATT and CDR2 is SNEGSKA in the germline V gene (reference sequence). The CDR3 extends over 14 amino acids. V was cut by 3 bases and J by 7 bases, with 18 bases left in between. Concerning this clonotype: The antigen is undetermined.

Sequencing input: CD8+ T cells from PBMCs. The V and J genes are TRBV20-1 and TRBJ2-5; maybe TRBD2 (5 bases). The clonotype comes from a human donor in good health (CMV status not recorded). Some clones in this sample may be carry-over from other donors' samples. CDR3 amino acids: CSASEEVAPGTQYF. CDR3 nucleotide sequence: TGCAGTGCTAGTGAGGAGGTAGCCCCAGGGACCCAGTACTTC.